A selection of T cell receptor beta chains follows, all from one sample in a study of OX40 agonist ivuxolimab in advanced cancers. Profiling relied on immunoSEQ multiplex PCR, and the TCRdb table lists in-frame clones only, not all of them. This sample has 85,000 to 100,000 clones, with around 94% found just once. Specimen: CD4+ or CD8+ T cells sorted from blood, collected in a trial of the OX40 agonist ivuxolimab. The receptors were gathered from an adult with an advanced solid tumor such as melanoma, head and neck, liver or kidney cancer. Each CDR3 is given with its conserved first and last residue. The order of the fields is CDR3 length, V gene, D gene, clone size, J gene, CDR3 protein, CDR3 DNA. D genes are given only for firm matches. Expanded clones get a size class; other rows say once, few or many, or leave the size out.

length: 14
V: TRBV13
D: TRBD1
size: few
J: TRBJ1-2
CDR3: CASSPQGRGVGYTF
DNA: TGTGCCAGCAGCCCGCAGGGCAGGGGGGTTGGCTACACCTTC

length: 16
V: TRBV5-5
D: TRBD2
size: NA
J: TRBJ2-2
CDR3: CASSLEGGRNTGELFF
DNA: TGTGCCAGCAGCTTGGAAGGCGGGAGGAACACCGGGGAGCTGTTTTTT

length: 14
V: TRBV5-1
D: NA
size: NA
J: TRBJ1-1
CDR3: CASSLDPRFTEAFF
DNA: TGCGCCAGCAGCTTGGATCCCCGGTTCACTGAAGCTTTCTTT

length: 13
V: TRBV6-5
D: NA
size: NA
J: TRBJ2-1
CDR3: CASREGSYNEQFF
DNA: TGTGCCAGCAGGGAGGGCTCCTACAATGAGCAGTTCTTC

length: 13
V: TRBV2
D: NA
size: NA
J: TRBJ2-2
CDR3: CASIQEHTGELFF
DNA: TGTGCCAGCATACAGGAGCACACCGGGGAGCTGTTTTTT

length: 13
V: TRBV6-6
D: NA
size: NA
J: TRBJ1-1
CDR3: CASSYRGGTEAFF
DNA: TGTGCCAGCAGTTACCGCGGGGGGACTGAAGCTTTCTTT

length: 18
V: TRBV5-1
D: NA
size: once
J: TRBJ2-1
CDR3: CASSLGFVTPLPTDEQFF
DNA: TGCGCCAGCAGCTTGGGTTTTGTGACTCCTCTACCCACAGATGAGCAGTTCTTC

length: 17
V: TRBV30
D: TRBD2
size: NA
J: TRBJ2-1
CDR3: CAWMGLAGGPAYNEQFF
DNA: TGTGCCTGGATGGGTCTAGCGGGAGGCCCGGCCTACAATGAGCAGTTCTTC

length: 13
V: TRBV12-5
D: NA
size: NA
J: TRBJ1-1
CDR3: CASGLEAYTEAFF
DNA: TGTGCTAGTGGTTTGGAGGCCTACACTGAAGCTTTCTTT

length: 16
V: TRBV6-4
D: TRBD2
size: NA
J: TRBJ2-1
CDR3: CASSRLAGRSYNEQFF
DNA: TGTGCCAGCAGCCGACTAGCGGGGAGATCCTACAATGAGCAGTTCTTC

length: 16
V: TRBV27
D: NA
size: NA
J: TRBJ2-5
CDR3: CASSTRTRGPRKTQYF
DNA: TGTGCCAGCAGTACACGGACCAGGGGACCGCGAAAGACCCAGTACTTC

length: 16
V: TRBV4-3
D: NA
size: NA
J: TRBJ2-7
CDR3: CASSQDTTGSNYEQYF
DNA: TGCGCCAGCAGCCAAGATACGACAGGCTCCAACTACGAGCAGTACTTC

length: 16
V: TRBV6-6
D: TRBD1
size: NA
J: TRBJ2-2
CDR3: CASSSPGQGATGELFF
DNA: TGTGCCAGCAGTTCGCCGGGACAGGGTGCCACCGGGGAGCTGTTTTTT

length: 16
V: TRBV6-6
D: NA
size: NA
J: TRBJ1-5
CDR3: CASSYGRAPGNQPQHF
DNA: TGTGCCAGCAGTTACGGAAGGGCCCCTGGCAATCAGCCCCAGCATTTT

length: 15
V: TRBV28
D: NA
size: NA
J: TRBJ1-6
CDR3: CASSFLGLGDPTLHF
DNA: TGTGCCAGCAGTTTCCTGGGACTGGGAGATCCAACCCTCCACTTT

length: 12
V: TRBV19
D: NA
size: NA
J: TRBJ1-1
CDR3: CASRGSGTEAFF
DNA: TGTGCCAGCCGGGGCTCGGGCACTGAAGCTTTCTTT

length: 16
V: TRBV6-6
D: NA
size: NA
J: TRBJ1-5
CDR3: CASSGGDFYSNQPQHF
DNA: TGTGCCAGCAGTGGGGGGGACTTCTATAGCAATCAGCCCCAGCATTTT

length: 14
V: TRBV28
D: NA
size: NA
J: TRBJ1-5
CDR3: CASSDIGSRQPQHF
DNA: TGTGCCAGCAGTGACATAGGATCGAGGCAGCCCCAGCATTTT

length: 15
V: TRBV19
D: TRBD1
size: NA
J: TRBJ1-1
CDR3: CASNSDREASPEAFF
DNA: TGTGCCAGTAACTCCGACAGGGAGGCGTCCCCTGAAGCTTTCTTT

length: 16
V: TRBV9
D: NA
size: NA
J: TRBJ1-5
CDR3: CASSVDTGDQSQPQHF
DNA: TGTGCCAGCAGCGTAGATACTGGGGACCAATCTCAGCCCCAGCATTTT

length: 16
V: TRBV5-5
D: TRBD2
size: NA
J: TRBJ2-3
CDR3: CASSPLPSGGTDTQYF
DNA: TGTGCCAGCAGCCCCCTTCCTAGCGGGGGCACAGATACGCAGTATTTT

length: 15
V: TRBV30
D: TRBD1
size: NA
J: TRBJ2-3
CDR3: CAWGHPGQGGDTQYF
DNA: TGTGCCTGGGGGCACCCGGGACAGGGGGGGGATACGCAGTATTTT

length: 14
V: TRBV19
D: NA
size: few
J: TRBJ2-1
CDR3: CASSLLAAWNEQFF
DNA: TGTGCCAGTAGTCTACTAGCCGCGTGGAATGAGCAGTTCTTC

length: 15
V: TRBV19
D: TRBD2
size: NA
J: TRBJ2-1
CDR3: CASSGTGTSLNEQFF
DNA: TGTGCCAGTAGTGGAACCGGGACTAGTTTGAATGAGCAGTTCTTC

length: 16
V: TRBV28
D: TRBD1
size: NA
J: TRBJ1-5
CDR3: CASRRTGQGANQPQHF
DNA: TGTGCCAGCAGGAGGACGGGACAGGGGGCGAATCAGCCCCAGCATTTT

length: 18
V: TRBV5-4
D: NA
size: NA
J: TRBJ1-6
CDR3: CASSQIVGSAAGASPLHF
DNA: TGCGCCAGCAGCCAAATAGTCGGTAGCGCTGCGGGAGCTTCACCCCTCCACTTT

length: 11
V: TRBV29-1
D: NA
size: NA
J: TRBJ1-2
CDR3: CSVTNNYGYTF
DNA: TGCAGCGTTACGAATAACTATGGCTACACCTTC

length: 15
V: TRBV14
D: NA
size: NA
J: TRBJ1-2
CDR3: CASSLLRTPWYGYTF
DNA: TGTGCCAGCAGCCTTTTAAGGACCCCATGGTATGGCTACACCTTC

length: 18
V: TRBV28
D: TRBD1
size: NA
J: TRBJ1-2
CDR3: CASSLPGTGGQTAYGYTF
DNA: TGTGCCAGCAGTTTACCAGGGACAGGCGGCCAAACGGCTTATGGCTACACCTTC

length: 14
V: TRBV29-1
D: NA
size: NA
J: TRBJ2-1
CDR3: CSVPRRYSYNEQFF
DNA: TGCAGCGTTCCCCGTCGGTACTCCTACAATGAGCAGTTCTTC

length: 15
V: TRBV9
D: TRBD1
size: once
J: TRBJ1-3
CDR3: CASSVSQGPGNTIYF
DNA: TGTGCCAGCAGCGTGTCACAGGGGCCTGGAAACACCATATATTTT

length: 13
V: TRBV9
D: NA
size: NA
J: TRBJ2-7
CDR3: CASSVRGGSEQYF
DNA: TGTGCCAGCAGCGTCAGGGGTGGGAGCGAGCAGTACTTC

length: 13
V: TRBV6-6
D: NA
size: NA
J: TRBJ1-2
CDR3: CASSYGGQEGYTF
DNA: TGTGCCAGCAGTTACGGTGGGCAGGAGGGCTACACCTTC

length: 11
V: TRBV10-3
D: NA
size: NA
J: TRBJ2-3
CDR3: CAVGVGDTQYF
DNA: TGTGCCGTCGGGGTGGGAGATACGCAGTATTTT

length: 13
V: TRBV30
D: NA
size: NA
J: TRBJ2-3
CDR3: CAWSAAASDTQYF
DNA: TGTGCCTGGAGTGCGGCGGCCTCAGATACGCAGTATTTT

length: 16
V: TRBV7-3
D: NA
size: NA
J: TRBJ2-2
CDR3: CASSLLGGRNTGELFF
DNA: TGTGCCAGCAGCTTATTGGGGGGCCGAAACACCGGGGAGCTGTTTTTT

length: 13
V: TRBV6-5
D: NA
size: NA
J: TRBJ1-3
CDR3: CASSYVVGNTIYF
DNA: TGTGCCAGCAGTTACGTTGTTGGAAACACCATATATTTT

length: 16
V: TRBV5-1
D: TRBD2
size: NA
J: TRBJ2-1
CDR3: CASSHQTSGVYNEQFF
DNA: TGCGCCAGCAGCCACCAGACTAGCGGGGTGTACAATGAGCAGTTCTTC

length: 15
V: TRBV29-1
D: NA
size: NA
J: TRBJ2-5
CDR3: CSATWAGSTQETQYF
DNA: TGCAGCGCCACCTGGGCAGGGTCCACCCAAGAGACCCAGTACTTC

length: 14
V: TRBV6-5
D: TRBD1
size: NA
J: TRBJ1-5
CDR3: CASSYDSGGQPQHF
DNA: TGTGCCAGCAGTTACGATTCAGGGGGTCAGCCCCAGCATTTT

length: 19
V: TRBV28
D: TRBD1
size: NA
J: TRBJ1-5
CDR3: CASSRSGQVHFYSNQPQHF
DNA: TGTGCCAGCAGTCGGAGCGGACAGGTCCACTTTTATAGCAATCAGCCCCAGCATTTT